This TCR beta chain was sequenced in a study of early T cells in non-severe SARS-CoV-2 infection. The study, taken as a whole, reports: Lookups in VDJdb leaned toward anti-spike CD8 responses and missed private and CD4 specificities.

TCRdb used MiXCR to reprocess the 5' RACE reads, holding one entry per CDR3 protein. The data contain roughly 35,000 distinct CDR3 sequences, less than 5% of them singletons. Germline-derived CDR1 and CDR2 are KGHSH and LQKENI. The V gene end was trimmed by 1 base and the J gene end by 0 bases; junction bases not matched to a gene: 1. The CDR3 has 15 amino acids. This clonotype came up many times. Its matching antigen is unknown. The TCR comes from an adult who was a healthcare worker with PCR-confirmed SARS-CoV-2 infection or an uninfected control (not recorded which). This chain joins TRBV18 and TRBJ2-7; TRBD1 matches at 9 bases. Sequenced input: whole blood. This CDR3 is CASSPRQGDSYEQYF. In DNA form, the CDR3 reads TGTGCCAGCTCACCACGACAGGGGGACTCCTACGAGCAGTACTTC.